These 19 T cell receptor beta chains were all obtained from the same sample, sequenced in a study of CD8+CD57+ T cells in acquired aplastic anemia. CD8+CD57+ cell expansion had been shown by flow cytometry in patients chosen for sequencing. The template for TCR beta VDJ and CDR3 sequence profiling was genomic DNA. MiXCR was run by TCRdb on the reads, yielding one entry per CDR3 protein. The sample yields roughly 150,000 distinct CDR3 sequences, roughly 48% seen once. Sequencing used sorted CD4+, CD8+, or CD8+CD57+ T cells (not recorded which) from PBMCs. The receptors stem from a human donor with aplastic anemia.

This chain links TRBV20-1 with TRBJ1-2; the D is unclear. The germline V gene encodes CDR1 DFQATT and CDR2 SNEGSKA (reference sequence). The CDR3 extends over 12 amino acids. Deletions cut 6 bases from V and 6 bases from J, with 14 bases between. The CDR3 loop is CSASWAFDGYTF. The DNA of the CDR3 is TGCAGTGCGAGCTGGGCGTTCGATGGCTACACCTTC.

This clonotype was seen many times. The rearrangement uses TRBV19 and TRBJ1-4, with D possibly being TRBD1 (6 bases). V lost 0 bases to trimming and J lost 4 bases, with 9 bases between them. In germline, CDR1 is LNHDA, CDR2 SQIVND (reference sequence). CDR3 length equals 15 residues. The CDR3 sequence is CASSIDRGRNEKLFF. Here the CDR3 DNA reads TGTGCCAGTAGTATAGACAGGGGCCGTAATGAAAAACTGTTTTTT.

This clonotype was seen ten or more times. V usage is TRBV19 and J usage is TRBJ1-4; the D gene is possibly TRBD1 (6 bases). CDR3 length: 14 amino acids. Germline values: CDR1 LNHDA, CDR2 SQIVND (reference sequence). Between the trimmed V and J ends, which lost 6 bases and 8 bases, there was a span of 16 bases. The CDR3 reads CASSVTGPEEKLFF. The CDR3, as DNA: TGTGCCAGTAGCGTGACAGGCCCGGAGGAAAAACTGTTTTTT.

This chain uses TRBV20-1 with TRBJ2-7; D uncertain. Trimming stripped 1 base from V and 4 bases from J, with 8 bases between. CDR1 DFQATT and CDR2 SNEGSKA come from the germline V gene (reference sequence). The CDR3 has 12 residues. CDR3 protein: CSARVGGYEQYF. In nucleotides, the CDR3 is TGCAGTGCTAGAGTAGGCGGATACGAGCAGTACTTC.

The rearrangement joins TRBV19 to TRBJ1-1, with D possibly TRBD1 on 5 matching bases. Trimming shortened V by 6 bases and J by 0 bases, and 11 bases separated the two germline ends. CDR3 length: 14 amino acids. CDR1 and CDR2 (germline): LNHDA, SQIVND (reference sequence). CDR3 in amino acids: CASSQTVLNTEAFF. CDR3 DNA: TGTGCCAGTAGCCAGACAGTTCTGAACACTGAAGCTTTCTTT. The variable domain in full, completed from reference TRBV19 and TRBJ1-1, reads DGGITQSPKYLFRKEGQNVTLSCEQNLNHDAMYWYRQDPGQGLRLIYYSQIVNDFQKGDIAEGYSVSREKKESFPLTVTSAQKNPTAFYLCASSQTVLNTEAFFGQGTRLTVV.

The gene calls are TRBV7-8 and TRBJ1-1; D unresolved. The CDR3 has 12 amino acids. The V gene lost 1 base and the J gene lost 11 bases, with 11 bases spanning the gap. CDR1 and CDR2 (germline): SGHVS, FQNEAQ. The CDR3 sequence is CASSLVGGGAFF. CDR3 bases: TGTGCCAGCAGCTTAGTTGGAGGCGGCGCTTTCTTT.

In its sample, this clonotype was seen many times. The genes are TRBV6-6 and TRBJ2-1, with no clear D. The CDR3 has 12 amino acids. V was shortened by 2 bases and J by 5 bases, with 4 bases between the two germline ends. In germline, CDR1 is MNHNY, CDR2 SVGAGI (reference sequence). The CDR3 nucleotides are TGTGCCAGCAGTTACCCCAACAATGAGCAGTTCTTC. This gives the protein CASSYPNNEQFF.

The rearrangement uses TRBV29-1 and TRBJ2-3; no firm D call. The CDR3 length is 12 residues. Per germline, CDR1 SQVTM and CDR2 ANQGSEA. V shed 6 bases and J shed 3 bases, with 10 bases lying between them. As DNA, the CDR3 is TGCAGCGTACGCGAGCAGACAGATACGCAGTATTTT. This codes for CSVREQTDTQYF.

This clonotype was detected only a few times. The chain uses TRBV6-1 and TRBJ1-1, with 7 bases identical to TRBD1. The CDR3 runs to 13 residues. Per germline, CDR1 MNHNS and CDR2 SASEGT. V dropped 11 bases and J dropped 4; count of bases not matched to a gene: 10. In DNA, the CDR3 is TGTGCCGGCGGCTTGACAGGGACCACTGAAGCTTTCTTT. As protein: CAGGLTGTTEAFF.

The chain joins TRBV19 to TRBJ2-5; D call uncertain. Germline V gene lookup returns CDR1 LNHDA and CDR2 SQIVND (reference sequence). The CDR3 covers 13 residues. V lost 7 bases, J lost 5 bases, and 14 bases lay in between. CDR3: CASIWRGSETQYF. CDR3 nucleotides: TGTGCCAGTATCTGGCGAGGTAGTGAGACCCAGTACTTC.

This clonotype was counted ten times or more. The chain links TRBV6-5 to TRBJ1-2, with a weak D call TRBD1 (5 bases). The ends were cut back, 0 bases at V and 3 bases at J, with 17 bases in the middle. The CDR3 covers 17 residues. The V gene's germline CDR1 is MNHEY and CDR2 SVGAGI. The CDR3 DNA reads as TGTGCCAGCAGTTACTCGACCCTTGGGGGTTCGGACTATGGCTACACCTTC. It yields the protein CASSYSTLGGSDYGYTF.

CDR3 in amino acids: CASSSLGNYGYTF. The DNA of the CDR3 is TGTGCCAGCAGTTCCTTGGGCAACTATGGCTACACCTTC. The chain carries TRBV6-5 and TRBJ1-2; D call uncertain. In germline, CDR1 is MNHEY, CDR2 SVGAGI. Trimming stripped 4 bases from V and 2 bases from J, with 8 bases between. The CDR3 is 13 amino acids.

Only a few counts were recorded for this clonotype. The chain has TRBV6-1 and TRBJ1-2, with a weak D call TRBD1 (5 bases). From germline, CDR1 is MNHNS and CDR2 SASEGT. V was trimmed by 7 bases and J by 4 bases, leaving 16 bases between them. This CDR3 has 14 amino acids. CDR3 loop: CASTSPGRGYGYTF. CDR3 DNA: TGTGCCAGCACCTCGCCGGGGAGGGGCTATGGCTACACCTTC.

This clonotype occurred a few times. The chain carries TRBV29-1 and TRBJ2-7; no firm D call. V dropped 3 bases and J dropped 0 bases, with 12 bases sitting between them. Germline V lookup: CDR1 SQVTM, CDR2 ANQGSEA. This CDR3 has 14 residues. The CDR3 spells CSVELAGFSYEQYF. Written as DNA, the CDR3 is TGCAGCGTTGAGTTAGCAGGATTCTCCTACGAGCAGTACTTC.

At least ten counts were recorded for this clonotype. The J gene is TRBJ1-1, the V gene TRBV2; D gene unclear. The length of the CDR3 is 12 residues. The V gene's germline CDR1 is SNHLY and CDR2 FYNNEI. Trimming shortened V by 3 bases and J by 2 bases, and 4 bases separated the two germline ends. CDR3 nucleotide sequence: TGTGCCAGCAGTGACAGAAACACTGAAGCTTTCTTT. Amino acids: CASSDRNTEAFF.

This clonotype was observed many times. The chain joins TRBV4-2 to TRBJ2-1, with a weak D call TRBD2 (6 bases). Germline V lookup: CDR1 LGHNA, CDR2 YNFKEQ. CDR3 length: 17 residues. V was cut by 5 bases and J by 6 bases, with 23 bases left in between. The CDR3 DNA reads TGTGCCAGCAGCGTCGCGGCTGGGCAGGGAGGTTTCAATGAGCAGTTCTTC. Amino acid sequence: CASSVAAGQGGFNEQFF.

The CDR3 here is CASSQEVASRTQYF. CDR3 coding DNA: TGTGCCAGCAGCCAAGAGGTAGCGTCTAGGACCCAGTACTTC. The V gene is TRBV14, the J gene TRBJ2-5; D is possibly TRBD2 (5 bases). This CDR3 comprises 14 residues. Between the trimmed V and J ends, which lost 0 bases and 7 bases, there was a span of 12 bases. CDR1 SGHDN and CDR2 FVKESK come from the germline V gene. The full variable domain, rest sourced from reference TRBV14 and TRBJ2-5, is EAGVTQFPSHSVIEKGQTVTLRCDPISGHDNLYWYRRVMGKEIKFLLHFVKESKQDESGMPNNRFLAERTGGTYSTLKVQPAELEDSGVYFCASSQEVASRTQYFGPGTRLLVL.

The sample holds a few counts of this clonotype. The CDR3: CASSQLAGGWQETQYF. The CDR3 nucleotides read TGTGCCAGCAGCCAGCTAGCGGGAGGGTGGCAAGAGACCCAGTACTTC. V is TRBV3-1 and J is TRBJ2-5, with TRBD2 matching over 12 bases. V shed 3 bases, J shed 2 bases, and the junction held 4 bases outside the gene matches. The V gene's germline CDR1 is LGHDT and CDR2 YNNKEL (reference sequence). The CDR3 spans 16 residues.

The rearrangement uses TRBV20-1 and TRBJ2-5; D not resolved. The germline V gene encodes CDR1 DFQATT and CDR2 SNEGSKA (reference sequence). Trimming left V 4 bases short and J 2 bases short, with 11 bases between. CDR3 length equals 13 residues. The chain's CDR3 is CSAKYTGQETQYF. The CDR3, as DNA: TGCAGTGCTAAGTACACGGGTCAAGAGACCCAGTACTTC.